This entry describes one T cell receptor beta chain. This clone came up once. Its cognate antigen has yet to be identified. Qualities for individual bases were not recorded, and no much larger clone is one base off. From the germline V gene, CDR1 is SGHTA and CDR2 is FQGNSA. The CDR3, from cysteine to phenylalanine, totals 16 residues. The read is trimmed to its CDR3 DNA, 48 bases read in frame from base 1. Germline trimming amounts to 5 bases on V and 3 bases on J, with 13 as the count of junction bases outside the gene matches. This sample is drawn from a study of shared clonotypes between healthy human individuals (dated by TCRdb to 2020 to 2022). In terms of the full investigation: Three men and a couple of women, aged 18 to 49 years, made up the cohort. The study deeply sequenced blood TCR repertoires of about 5 healthy adults to estimate repertoire size and the extent of clonotype sharing between individuals. Leukapheresis yielded between about 0.9 and 9.5 billion PBMCs per donor. For each donor, three plates each were used for CD4 naive and CD4 memory, two plates were used for CD8 naive, and one plate was used for CD8 memory. To increase sequencing depth and limit assay-specific biases, different laboratories used diverse techniques to prepare libraries and sequence TCR repertoires.

Points the paper makes about the study in general: The small number of donors limited the genetic and exposure-history diversity represented. Compared with non-shared clonotypes, clonotypes shared by all four sorted-subset donors had higher generation probabilities. Pairwise subsampling led to the expectation that sequencing depth would affect the degree of clonotype sharing among donors. Sampling was restricted to blood, and TCR repertoires in tissues likely differ from the TCR repertoires found in blood. Naive subsets generally had larger estimated clonotype richness than memory subsets. Approximately 5% of naive CD4, 3.5% of naive CD8, roughly 2.4% of memory CD4, and approximately 0.4% of memory CD8 clonotypes were shared across several donors. Incomplete sequencing was indicated by rarefaction of sorted-subset datasets, despite the large sequencing depth.

CD8 naive samples consisted of CD45RO-negative cells that were positively selected for CCR7, yielding a CD45RA+CCR7+ population without TemRA cells. The donors were healthy, HIV-negative adults who had no recently reported acute infections or vaccinations. All donors were Caucasian adults living in Nashville, Tennessee, USA. Blood was collected by leukapheresis, and PBMCs were isolated by Ficoll-Histopaque density gradient centrifugation and then cryopreserved in liquid nitrogen vapor phase. Purity and quantity of every magnetically sorted T cell population were checked by analytical flow cytometry. From each sorted fraction, genomic DNA was isolated and quantified by UV absorbance on a Nanodrop 2000c. TCR CDR3 regions were amplified from genomic DNA by multiplex PCR using the deep immunoSEQ assay. Genomic DNA extracted from each cell subset was distributed evenly over all wells of several immunoSEQ 96-well plates, and each plate served as one replicate. Each replicate PCR for sorted subsets received approximately 220 ng genomic DNA, equal to roughly 30,000 T cell genomes. Purified libraries were measured with a Qubit 3.0 fluorometer, size-checked on a Bioanalyzer 2100, and measured again with the KAPA Library Quantification kit. Every immunoSEQ 96-well plate was sequenced on a separate single-read 150-cycle Illumina NextSeq 550 flow cell. Per the source publication's procedure: Because the immunoSEQ output held only junctional sequences and lacked quality scores, the filtering could not match the filtering applied to full-length reads. Sequences were annotated with PyIR, a Python wrapper for IgBLAST v1.9, and V/J genes and CDR3 were assigned using IMGT germline references. Reads were filtered out if the reads had weak V/J assignments (E-value above 1e-6), no CDR3, stop codons, out-of-frame junctions, or ambiguous translated residues. V3J clonotypes were defined by identical inferred V gene, J gene, and CDR3 amino acid sequence. Percentage overlap between repertoires was computed as shared unique clonotypes divided by the size of the smaller repertoire. Repertoire richness was assessed with RTK rarefaction, the Chao1 estimator, and Recon v2.1 estimates of unobserved clonotypes. OLGA was used to compute generation probabilities for all TCRbeta clonotypes that the gDNA method yielded from a handful of donors. TCRdb provides this immuneACCESS table in a form limited to in-frame rearrangements. Some clones are lacking; in checked studies, under half of them reflect an unresolved V gene, and why the rest are absent is not known. V, J and clone size reflect that table, while D and trimming were determined from the DNA. The sample table holds about 680,000 clones, of which about 92% were seen once. Together, the top ten hold 24% of the sample.

Sequences were obtained from naive CD8+ T cells sorted from blood. In light of the paper, this sample's cell subset or site label describes: CD45RA+CCR7+. Recombination joined TRBV7-2 with TRBJ2-7, and 7 junction bases match TRBD2. This clonotype originated in a man aged 25 to 40 in good health. The CDR3 reads as follows: CASSPAEREPIYEQYF. The DNA reads as follows: TGTGCCAGCAGCCCGGCAGAGCGGGAACCCATCTACGAGCAGTACTTC.